The 15 T cell receptor beta chains given below trace back to one sample, sequenced in a study of blood T cells in healthy people across ages. Then a second PCR, running about 6 to 12 cycles, was carried out with a sample-barcoded 5' primer and a J-beta primer mix. TCRdb re-derived calls from the 5' RACE reads in MiXCR, one entry per CDR3 protein. This table holds about 1.7 million distinct CDR3 sequences, 25% to 30% found once. The sample comprised blood. These receptors originate from a woman aged 25 to 39 in good health.

This chain connects TRBV20-1 to TRBJ2-7; D is possibly TRBD2 (5 bases). The CDR3 loop spans 13 amino acids. Trimming removed 2 bases at V and 2 bases at J, with 10 bases between. CDR1 is DFQATT, CDR2 SNEGSKA, per germline (reference sequence). The CDR3 protein is CSARLSGTYEQYF. The CDR3 DNA reads TGCAGTGCTAGACTTTCCGGGACCTACGAGCAGTACTTC.

The V and J genes are TRBV19 and TRBJ1-1, with a tentative D call TRBD1 (5 bases). V was shortened by 5 bases and J by 6 bases, with 10 bases between the two germline ends. Germline CDR1 LNHDA, CDR2 SQIVND (reference sequence). CDR3 length: 12 amino acids. CDR3 sequence reads: CASSPRESEAFF. As DNA, the CDR3 is TGTGCCAGTAGTCCCAGGGAATCTGAAGCTTTCTTT.

CDR3 region: CASSVGGTAGYGYTF. In nucleotides, the CDR3 is TGTGCCAGCAGCGTAGGCGGGACAGCCGGCTATGGCTACACCTTC. This chain links TRBV9 with TRBJ1-2; TRBD1 matches 7 bases. The ends lost 0 bases at V and 4 bases at J; junction bases unmatched: 6. This CDR3 comprises 15 residues. Germline CDR1 reads SGDLS; CDR2 reads YYNGEE.

The chain employs TRBV20-1 and TRBJ2-4, with 8 nucleotides matching TRBD2. The CDR3 sequence is 16 residues long. Looked up from germline, CDR1 is DFQATT and CDR2 is SNEGSKA (reference sequence). V trimming: 2 bases; J trimming: 13 bases; junction bases outside the gene matches: 19. This chain's CDR3 is CSARSKSGGNYNEQYF. CDR3 coding DNA: TGCAGTGCTAGATCCAAGAGCGGGGGTAATTACAATGAGCAGTACTTC.

The gene calls are TRBV7-2 and TRBJ2-7; 7 bases match TRBD2. Germline V lookup: CDR1 SGHTA, CDR2 FQGNSA. CDR3 length equals 14 residues. The V segment lost 9 bases and the J segment 5 bases; nucleotides outside the gene matches: 13. The CDR3, as DNA: TGTGCCAGTGCTTACGGGGGACGGGGGGACGAGCAGTACTTC. Translation gives CASAYGGRGDEQYF. Together with reference TRBV7-2 and TRBJ2-7, the CDR3 gives the full variable domain: GAGVSQSPSNKVTEKGKDVELRCDPISGHTALYWYRQSLGQGLEFLIYFQGNSAPDKSGLPSDRFSAERTGGSVSTLTIQRTQQEDSAVYLCASAYGGRGDEQYFGPGTRLTVT.

In its sample, this clonotype was seen many times. The chain uses TRBV4-1 and TRBJ2-7; perhaps TRBD1 as D (5 bases). This CDR3 region has 14 residues. V gave up 2 bases and J gave up 6 bases, with 14 bases separating them. Germline-derived CDR1 and CDR2 are MGHRA and YSYEKL. The CDR3 loop is CASSQHQYQGEQYF. For the CDR3, the DNA is TGCGCCAGCAGCCAACACCAATACCAGGGCGAGCAGTACTTC.

This clonotype was detected only a few times. V gene TRBV20-1 combines with J gene TRBJ2-7; 11 positions agree with TRBD2. Germline lookup yields CDR1 DFQATT and CDR2 SNEGSKA (reference sequence). The junction had 3 bases not matched to a gene; V was cut back by 2 bases and J by 3 bases. There are 14 residues in the CDR3. The DNA of the CDR3 is TGCAGTGCTAGAAATGGACTAGCGGGCTACGAGCAGTACTTC. This sequence encodes CSARNGLAGYEQYF.

This clonotype was observed at least ten times. The chain employs TRBV29-1 and TRBJ2-1; D remains ambiguous. The CDR3 totals 13 residues. The V gene lost 7 bases and the J gene lost 1 base, with 11 bases spanning the gap. The germline V gene has CDR1 SQVTM and CDR2 ANQGSEA. The chain's CDR3 is CSGRKSSYNEQFF. Here the CDR3 DNA reads TGCAGCGGTCGTAAGAGTTCCTACAATGAGCAGTTCTTC.

This clonotype was recorded at least ten times. This chain uses TRBV27 with TRBJ1-2, with TRBD1 matching over 12 bases. This CDR3 has 15 residues. The V segment lost 6 bases and the J segment 1 base; nucleotides outside the gene matches: 3. CDR1 MNHEY and CDR2 SMNVEV come from the germline V gene (reference sequence). The CDR3 sequence is CASRGDRGLNYGYTF. The CDR3 DNA reads TGTGCCAGCAGGGGGGACAGGGGGCTTAACTATGGCTACACCTTC.

The V and J genes are TRBV19 and TRBJ2-7; 7 bases agree with TRBD1. J was trimmed by 2 bases and V by 4 bases; bases with no gene match: 8. The length of the CDR3 is 15 residues. Germline V CDR1 and CDR2: LNHDA, SQIVND (reference sequence). The CDR3 DNA reads TGTGCCAGTAGTACCCAACGGGACAGAACCTACGAGCAGTACTTC. The encoded protein is CASSTQRDRTYEQYF.

This chain links TRBV12-3 or TRBV12-4 with TRBJ2-1, with TRBD2 as a possible D gene (6 bases). V was cut by 5 bases and J by 12 bases, with 17 bases left in between. The CDR3 totals 13 residues. The CDR3 region has the DNA TGTGCCAGCAGTCCCTGGGGCGGGGTTGGGCAGTTCTTC. It specifies CASSPWGGVGQFF.

This chain connects TRBV20-1 to TRBJ2-5; 9 nucleotides line up with TRBD1. The CDR3 totals 14 residues. The ends lost 7 bases at V and 5 bases at J; junction bases unmatched: 11. CDR1 is DFQATT, CDR2 SNEGSKA, per germline (reference sequence). The CDR3 DNA reads as TGCAGTGGGGTTACGGGACAGGGTACGGAGACCCAGTACTTC. Protein sequence: CSGVTGQGTETQYF.

This clonotype was counted at least ten times. V gene TRBV29-1 combines with J gene TRBJ1-2; D gene ambiguous. V dropped 6 bases and J dropped 8 bases, with 10 bases sitting between them. CDR3 length: 10 amino acids. Germline loops: CDR1 SQVTM, CDR2 ANQGSEA. The DNA for the CDR3 is TGCAGCGTGTTGGGTCGGGGCTACACCTTC. It codes for CSVLGRGYTF.

The V and J genes are TRBV12-3 or TRBV12-4 and TRBJ2-3; 9 bases are a match to TRBD2. CDR3 size: 15 residues. The J segment lost 5 bases and the V segment lost 5 bases, leaving 8 bases of the junction unmatched. CDR3 sequence (DNA): TGTGCCAGCAGTCGCCTAGCGGGACAAGAAGATACGCAGTATTTT. It codes for CASSRLAGQEDTQYF.

This clonotype was observed a few times. The chain links TRBV24-1 to TRBJ1-5; D not certain. The V and J ends lost 4 bases and 8 bases respectively, with 8 bases between them. The CDR3 is made up of 12 amino acids. Looked up from germline, CDR1 is KGHDR and CDR2 is SFDVKD. CDR3 loop: CATSDPGEPQHF. CDR3 nucleotide sequence: TGTGCCACCAGTGACCCCGGGGAGCCCCAGCATTTT.